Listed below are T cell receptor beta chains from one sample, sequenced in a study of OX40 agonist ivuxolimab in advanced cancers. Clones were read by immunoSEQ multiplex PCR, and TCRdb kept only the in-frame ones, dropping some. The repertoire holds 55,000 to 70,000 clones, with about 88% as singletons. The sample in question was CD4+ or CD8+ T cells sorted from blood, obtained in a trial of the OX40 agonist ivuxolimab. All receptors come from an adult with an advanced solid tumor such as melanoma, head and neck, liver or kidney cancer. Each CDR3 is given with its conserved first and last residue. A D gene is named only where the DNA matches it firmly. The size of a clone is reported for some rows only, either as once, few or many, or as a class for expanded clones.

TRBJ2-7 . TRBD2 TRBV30 TGTGCCTGGAGTGTAAAGGGGACTAACTACGAGCAGTACTTC CAWSVKGTNYEQYF
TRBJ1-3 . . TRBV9 TGTGCCAGCAGCGCTCAACAGGGCCACTACTCTGGAAACACCATATATTTT CASSAQQGHYSGNTIYF
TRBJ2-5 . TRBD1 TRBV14 TGTGCCAGCAGCCGCCCCGGGACAGGGGCCTACCAAGAGACCCAGTACTTC CASSRPGTGAYQETQYF
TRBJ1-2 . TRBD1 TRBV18 TGTGCCAGCTCACCGTTATCCCGAACAGGGACAGACAAAAACTATGGCTACACCTTC CASSPLSRTGTDKNYGYTF
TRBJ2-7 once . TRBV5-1 TGCGCCAGCAGCCCTCGGGCCGACTCCTACGAGCAGTACTTC CASSPRADSYEQYF
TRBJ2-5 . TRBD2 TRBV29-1 TGCAGCCCTGAACCGACTAGCAGCCTTTCAGGGACCCAGTACTTC CSPEPTSSLSGTQYF
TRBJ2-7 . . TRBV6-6 TGTGCCAGCAGTAGAGACAGAGGGGTTGGCGAGCAGTACTTC CASSRDRGVGEQYF
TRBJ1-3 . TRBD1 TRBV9 TGTGCCAGCAGCGTAGTGGACAGGGCTGGAAACACCATATATTTT CASSVVDRAGNTIYF
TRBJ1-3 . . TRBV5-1 TGCGCCAGCAGCTTGGCCGGTACCTCTGGAAACACCATATATTTT CASSLAGTSGNTIYF
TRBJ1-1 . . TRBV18 TGTGCCAGCGGCAAGGGGATGAACACTGAAGCTTTCTTT CASGKGMNTEAFF
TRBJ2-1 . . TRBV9 TGTGCCAGCAGCGTAGGGGCAGGGGTCAATGAGCAGTTCTTC CASSVGAGVNEQFF
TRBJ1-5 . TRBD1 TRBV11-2 TGTGCCAGCAGCCCAGAAGGGACAGGCCACAATCAGCCCCAGCATTTT CASSPEGTGHNQPQHF
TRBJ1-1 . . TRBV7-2 TGTGCCAGCAGCCGTTTGGCGGGAGTCGGCACTGAAGCTTTCTTT CASSRLAGVGTEAFF
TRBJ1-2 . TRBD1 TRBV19 TGTGCCAGTAGTCTACTAACAGGGGGGAACTATGGCTACACCTTC CASSLLTGGNYGYTF
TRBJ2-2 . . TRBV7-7 TGTGCTAGCAGCCCCCTAAAAAGAGCGAACACCGGGGAGCTGTTTTTT CASSPLKRANTGELFF
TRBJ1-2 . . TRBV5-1 TGCGCCAGCAGCTTGGGGACAGTAATTAACTATGGCTACACCTTC CASSLGTVINYGYTF
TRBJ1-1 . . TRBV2 TGTGCCAGCAGGGCCCAACTACTTGAGGGTACTGAAGCTTTCTTT CASRAQLLEGTEAFF
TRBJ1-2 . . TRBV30 TGTGCCTGGAGTCGGCAGGGCCTAGCTAACTATGGCTACACCTTC CAWSRQGLANYGYTF
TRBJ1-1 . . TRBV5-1 TGCGCCAGCAGCCGGACGACAGCGAACACTGAAGCTTTCTTT CASSRTTANTEAFF
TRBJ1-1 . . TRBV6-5 TGTGCCAGCAGGTACTACGCGAACACTGAAGCTTTCTTT CASRYYANTEAFF
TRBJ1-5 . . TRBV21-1 TGTGCCAGCAGCAAAGCACTGGGGGCACAGCCCCAGCATTTT CASSKALGAQPQHF
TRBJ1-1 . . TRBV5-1 TGCGCCAGCAGCTTGGCCATGGGGCCCCAGGGTGAAGCTTTCTTT CASSLAMGPQGEAFF
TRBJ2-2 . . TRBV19 TGTGCCAGTAGTATAAGGTACAGCTCAGGTTCGGCCGGGGAGCTGTTTTTT CASSIRYSSGSAGELFF
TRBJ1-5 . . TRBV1 TGCACCAGCAGCCAAGTGGGGCGGAGCAATCAGCCCCAGCATTTT CTSSQVGRSNQPQHF
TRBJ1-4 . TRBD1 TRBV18 TGTGCCAGCTCACCCCGTGGACAGGCTGGGGAAAAACTGTTTTTT CASSPRGQAGEKLFF
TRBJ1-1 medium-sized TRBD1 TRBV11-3 TGTGCCAGCAGCTTAGATGGGCGACAGGGGAGCACTGAAGCTTTCTTT CASSLDGRQGSTEAFF
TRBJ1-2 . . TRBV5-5 TGTGCCAGCACCCCTTGGGGGGGAGGGTCGGATGGCTACACCTTC CASTPWGGGSDGYTF
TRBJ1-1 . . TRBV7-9 TGTGCCAGCAGCTTAGGGTCAGGGAGGGACCCTGAAGCTTTCTTT CASSLGSGRDPEAFF
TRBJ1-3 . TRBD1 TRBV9 TGTGCCAGCAGCTTGGGACAGGGATCTGGAAACACCATATATTTT CASSLGQGSGNTIYF
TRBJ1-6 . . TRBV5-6 TGTGCCAGCAGCTTGAAAACAGGTCCAAATAATTCACCCCTCCACTTT CASSLKTGPNNSPLHF
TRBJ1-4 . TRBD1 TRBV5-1 TGCGCCAGCAGCGACGGACAGGGCACAACTAATGAAAAACTGTTTTTT CASSDGQGTTNEKLFF
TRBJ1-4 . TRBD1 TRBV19 TGTGCCAGTAGTCCTCGGACAGGGCGTAATGAAAAACTGTTTTTT CASSPRTGRNEKLFF
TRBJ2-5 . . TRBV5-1 TGCGCCAGCAGCTTGACAGGCCCCTCTCAAGAGACCCAGTACTTC CASSLTGPSQETQYF
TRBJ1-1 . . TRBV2 TGTGCCAGCAGTGAAACCAGCGTGAACACTGAAGCTTTCTTT CASSETSVNTEAFF
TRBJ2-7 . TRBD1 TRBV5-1 TGCGCCAGCAGCCCGGACAGGGGGAGCGACGAGCAGTACTTC CASSPDRGSDEQYF
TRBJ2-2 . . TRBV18 TGTGCCAGCTCTCTTGGACTCCGCCGGGAGCTGTTTTTT CASSLGLRRELFF
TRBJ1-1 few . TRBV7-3 TGTGCCAGCAGCTTTGGGGGTGGGGGCACTGAAGCTTTCTTT CASSFGGGGTEAFF
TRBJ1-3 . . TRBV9 TGTGCCAGCAGCTTGACCCTCTCTGGAAACACCATATATTTT CASSLTLSGNTIYF
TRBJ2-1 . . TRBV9 TGTGCCAGCAGCGTAAGTCTAGGGTCCACCCGGACTTACAATGAGCAGTTCTTC CASSVSLGSTRTYNEQFF
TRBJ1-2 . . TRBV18 TGTGCCAGCTCTCCCCCGACAGCCAACTATGGCTACACCTTC CASSPPTANYGYTF
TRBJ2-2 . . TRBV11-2 TGTGCCAGCAGCTTAGTCAGACAGGTTCGGACCGGGGAGCTGTTTTTT CASSLVRQVRTGELFF
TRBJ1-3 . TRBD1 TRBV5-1 TGCGCCAGCAGCTTGGGAGGGGGCGACACCATATATTTT CASSLGGGDTIYF
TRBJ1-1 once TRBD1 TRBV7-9 TGTGCCAGCAGCTTCTGGACAGGGGAAAACACTGAAGCTTTCTTT CASSFWTGENTEAFF
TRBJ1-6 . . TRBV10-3 TGTGCCATCAGTCTAGGGGGGGAGTCCTATAATTCACCCCTCCACTTT CAISLGGESYNSPLHF
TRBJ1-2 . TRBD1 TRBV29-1 TGCAGCGTGCAGACTCCCGGGACAGGGGGCTATGGCTACACCTTC CSVQTPGTGGYGYTF
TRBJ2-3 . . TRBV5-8 TGTGCCAGCAGCTTGGGGCAGCGTACAGATACGCAGTATTTT CASSLGQRTDTQYF
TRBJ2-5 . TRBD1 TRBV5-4 TGTGCCAGCAGCCCGGACAGGGGGCATGAGACCCAGTACTTC CASSPDRGHETQYF
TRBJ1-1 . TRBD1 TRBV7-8 TGTGCCAGCAGCTTGGGACAGGGTCACACTGAAGCTTTCTTT CASSLGQGHTEAFF